The next 21 T cell receptor beta chains were all read from a single sample in a study of beta chain features in type 1 diabetes. Expressed TCRB transcripts were sequenced because the entire RNA isolate underwent reverse transcription. Profiled with immunoSEQ multiplex PCR; TCRdb holds only in-frame clones, not every one. This table has roughly 610,000 clones, 15% to 18% appearing once. Specimen: naive CD4+ T cells from blood. These receptors all stem from a young man in good health.

This chain links TRBV4-3 with TRBJ2-5; D is ambiguous. The CDR3 spans 12 residues. The V and J ends lost 0 bases and 6 bases respectively, with 5 bases between them. The germline CDR1 and CDR2 sequences are LGHNA and YSLEER. This chain's CDR3 is CASSQDAKTQYF. CDR3 nucleotides: TGCGCCAGCAGCCAAGACGCAAAGACCCAGTACTTC.

The rearrangement links TRBV18 to TRBJ1-5; D gene ambiguous. CDR1 is KGHSH and CDR2 is LQKENI in the germline V gene. Trimming stripped 6 bases from V and 2 bases from J, with 17 bases between. The CDR3 has 16 amino acids. CDR3 DNA sequence: TGTGCCAGCTCGCCGGAGAGTGGGGTAGGCAATCAGCCCCAGCATTTT. As protein: CASSPESGVGNQPQHF. The complete variable domain, with remaining parts taken from reference TRBV18 and TRBJ1-5, reads NAGVMQNPRHLVRRRGQEARLRCSPMKGHSHVYWYRQLPEEGLKFMVYLQKENIIDESGMPKERFSAEFPKEGPSILRIQQVVRGDSAAYFCASSPESGVGNQPQHFGDGTRLSIL.

Written as DNA, the CDR3 is TGTGCCAGCAGTGCGAGGGGATCAGAGGTGAGCAATCAGCCCCAGCATTTT. Translating it yields CASSARGSEVSNQPQHF. The chain employs TRBV2 and TRBJ1-5, with a possible D match to TRBD1 (5 bases). This CDR3 has 17 amino acids. Looked up from germline, CDR1 is SNHLY and CDR2 is FYNNEI. V was shortened by 4 bases and J by 1 base, with 17 bases between the two germline ends.

This chain uses TRBV7-3 with TRBJ2-7; D is unclear. The CDR3 loop spans 13 amino acids. The V gene's germline CDR1 is SGHTA and CDR2 FQGTGA. V shed 5 bases and J shed 7 bases, with 15 bases lying between them. The CDR3 region has the DNA TGTGCCAGCAGCCCAAATCCCACTGGAGAGCAGTACTTC. It is translated as CASSPNPTGEQYF.

This clone was seen a few times. V gene TRBV5-1 combines with J gene TRBJ2-4; the D call may be TRBD1 or TRBD2 (5 bases each). Trimming stripped 0 bases from V and 5 bases from J, with 6 bases between. CDR3 length: 13 amino acids. Germline V gene lookup returns CDR1 SGHRS and CDR2 YFSETQ. CDR3 nucleotide sequence: TGCGCCAGCAGCTTGGTGGGGGAAAACATTCAGTACTTC. It encodes CASSLVGENIQYF. The whole variable domain, remainder taken from reference TRBV5-1 and TRBJ2-4, is KAGVTQTPRYLIKTRGQQVTLSCSPISGHRSVSWYQQTPGQGLQFLFEYFSETQRNKGNFPGRFSGRQFSNSRSEMNVSTLELGDSALYLCASSLVGENIQYFGAGTRLSVL.

Only a few counts were recorded for this clone. The J gene is TRBJ2-6, the V gene TRBV5-1, with D uncertain. V gave up 4 bases and J gave up 0 bases, with 14 bases separating them. The CDR3 spans 17 residues. Germline CDR1 and CDR2: SGHRS and YFSETQ. The CDR3 nucleotides read TGCGCCAGCAGCCCCCTGCCCATCCTCTCTGGGGCCAACGTCCTGACTTTC. It specifies CASSPLPILSGANVLTF.

This clone was counted only a few times. This may arise from a read error, as a much more abundant clone is one base away. The chain links TRBV27 to TRBJ2-7; D not resolved. The CDR3 sequence is 11 residues long. CDR1 MNHEY and CDR2 SMNVEV come from the germline V gene (reference sequence). Trimming pared 4 bases from V and 2 bases from J, leaving 3 bases between. CDR3: CASSSPYEQYF. Written as DNA, the CDR3 is TGTGCCAGCAGTTCCCCCTACGAGCAGTACTTC.

This clone was picked up a small number of times. At one end the junction does not follow the germline gene, possibly because of a read error. The rearrangement joins TRBV19 to TRBJ1-1, with D unclear. The germline V gene has CDR1 LNHDA and CDR2 SQIVND (reference sequence). CDR3 size: 11 residues. The CDR3 nucleotides read TGTGCCAGTAGTTCGTTTTCTGAAGCCTTCTTT. Amino acid sequence: CASSSFSEAFF.

This clone came up a few times. J is TRBJ1-2 and V is TRBV18; D possibly corresponds to TRBD1 (5 bases). This CDR3 is 16 amino acids long. V gave up 2 bases and J gave up 8 bases, with 21 bases separating them. Germline values: CDR1 KGHSH, CDR2 LQKENI. CDR3 sequence (DNA): TGTGCCAGCTCACCAGTAACAGGACGCGCAGCTGAGGGCTACACCTTC. This encodes CASSPVTGRAAEGYTF.

The V call is TRBV4-2, the J call TRBJ2-7, with 13 bases matching TRBD2. The CDR3 totals 13 residues. Germline CDR1 reads LGHNA; CDR2 reads YNFKEQ. Trimming removed 4 bases from V and 11 bases from J; junction bases left unmatched: 5. The CDR3 DNA sequence: TGTGCCAGCAGCCTTGGACTAGCGGGAGAAAAGTACTTC. Its translation is CASSLGLAGEKYF.

The chain is built from TRBV5-1 and TRBJ2-5; D gene uncertain. V was pared by 3 bases and J by 7 bases, with 13 bases between. This CDR3 spans 13 amino acids. Germline V lookup: CDR1 SGHRS, CDR2 YFSETQ. CDR3 sequence reads: CASSSTTVTTQYF. DNA of the CDR3: TGCGCCAGCAGCTCAACGACGGTTACGACCCAGTACTTC.

V gene TRBV2 combines with J gene TRBJ2-1; D is ambiguous. Looked up from germline, CDR1 is SNHLY and CDR2 is FYNNEI. The CDR3 extends over 14 amino acids. Trimming removed 2 bases from V and 6 bases from J, with 11 bases in between. The CDR3 DNA follows: TGTGCCAGCAGTGAAATCTCCGCCATCAATGAGCAGTTCTTC. Translation: CASSEISAINEQFF.

This clone occurred a few times. V gene TRBV20-1 combines with J gene TRBJ1-1; unclear D gene. The ends were cut back, 4 bases at V and 6 bases at J, with 9 bases in the middle. The CDR3 covers 11 residues. In germline, CDR1 is DFQATT, CDR2 SNEGSKA (reference sequence). The CDR3 bases are TGCAGTGCTAAAGGGAGGGCTGAAGCTTTCTTT. This translates into CSAKGRAEAFF.

The chain links TRBV6-1 to TRBJ2-7, with TRBD1 matching 8 bases. The CDR3 length is 13 residues. Germline V gene data show CDR1 as MNHNS and CDR2 as SASEGT. Unmatched junction bases numbered 3, after V lost 8 bases and J lost 0 bases. The CDR3: CASLTGGSYEQYF. CDR3 sequence (DNA): TGTGCCAGCTTAACAGGGGGCTCCTACGAGCAGTACTTC.

This clone was detected only a few times. The chain recombines TRBV7-2 with TRBJ1-5, with TRBD1 matching over 7 bases. CDR3 length: 14 amino acids. From germline, CDR1 is SGHTA and CDR2 FQGNSA. V was pared by 9 bases and J by 6 bases, with 11 bases of the junction left unmatched. CDR3 sequence (DNA): TGTGCCAGTAGACCCACAGGGGTCGGTCAGCCCCAGCATTTT. It is translated as CASRPTGVGQPQHF.

This chain connects TRBV4-3 to TRBJ2-7, with TRBD2 identical over 8 bases. The germline V gene has CDR1 LGHNA and CDR2 YSLEER. The CDR3 is made up of 17 amino acids. V shed 1 base, J shed 4 bases, and the junction held 12 bases outside the gene matches. CDR3 in DNA: TGCGCCAGCAGCCAAGGGATCAAAGCGGGAGAGCCTTACGAGCAGTACTTC. Amino acids: CASSQGIKAGEPYEQYF.

The genes are TRBV25-1 and TRBJ2-7; a possible D gene is TRBD2 (5 bases). V lost 0 bases, J lost 2 bases, and 11 bases lay in between. The CDR3 is 15 amino acids. Germline assignment: CDR1 MGHDK and CDR2 SYGVNS. The CDR3 sequence: CASSEYTGNPYEQYF. CDR3 sequence (DNA): TGTGCCAGCAGTGAATATACGGGGAACCCCTACGAGCAGTACTTC.

This clone was detected only a few times. The sample has other DNA sequences that encode this CDR3 too. The chain has TRBV5-1 and TRBJ2-1; D not certain. This CDR3 is 15 amino acids long. Trimming stripped 0 bases from V and 1 base from J, with 8 bases between. CDR1 is SGHRS and CDR2 is YFSETQ in the germline V gene. This chain's CDR3 is CASSLEGGSYNEQFF. In DNA, the CDR3 is TGCGCCAGCAGCTTGGAGGGCGGTTCCTACAATGAGCAGTTCTTC.

The chain combines TRBV9 with TRBJ1-6; no clear D gene. Germline V CDR1 and CDR2: SGDLS, YYNGEE. V dropped 0 bases and J dropped 10 bases, with 14 bases sitting between them. The CDR3 covers 15 residues. The CDR3 region is CASSVVGTGNSPLHF. CDR3 nucleotides: TGTGCCAGCAGCGTAGTGGGCACGGGGAACTCACCCCTCCACTTT.

This clone has only a few counts. This rearrangement joins TRBV4-3 to TRBJ2-7; no reliable D call. The CDR3 has 13 residues. The ends were cut back, 3 bases at V and 7 bases at J, with 13 bases in the middle. In germline, CDR1 is LGHNA, CDR2 YSLEER. CDR3 sequence reads: CASSHRLESEQYF. DNA of the CDR3: TGCGCCAGCAGCCACCGACTGGAATCGGAGCAGTACTTC.

This clone showed up just a few times. The chain employs TRBV9 and TRBJ2-1; D uncertain. The germline V and J ends were trimmed by 2 bases and 1 base, with 16 bases remaining between them. Looked up from germline, CDR1 is SGDLS and CDR2 is YYNGEE. The CDR3 length is 17 residues. Written as DNA, the CDR3 is TGTGCCAGCAGCGTGGGTAAGAATTTGGGTTCCTACAATGAGCAGTTCTTC. Its protein is CASSVGKNLGSYNEQFF.